This T cell receptor beta chain is from a study of regulatory T cells in long-lasting Graves disease. Study-wide background: Graves' patients, newly diagnosed, had taken antithyroid drugs under 3 months.

This clonotype was counted a few times. Arm-PCR of CDR3 regions and iRepertoire HTBI primers were the basis on which TCR beta libraries were built. TCRdb re-called the multiplex PCR reads through MiXCR, storing one row per CDR3 protein. This sample yields about 530,000 distinct CDR3 sequences, of which roughly 16% are seen a single time; approximately 25% belongs to the top ten. Time point given: newly diagnosed GD, antithyroid drugs for less than 3 months. Generation of the TCR library employed RNA extracted from PBMCs. A further study also used this sample, focusing on T cells in Graves' hyperthyroidism and ophthalmopathy. This second report adds: Primed by the HTBI set, a first-round RT-PCR was run on the TCR CDR3.

The sample was peripheral blood mononuclear cells (PBMCs), taken at new diagnosis, from a patient treated with antithyroid drugs. The clonotype was recovered from a woman aged 40-60 years with Graves disease.

CDR3 in DNA: TGTGCCATCAGTGAGTCAGGCAGGGAAAATGGCTACACCTTC. This gives the protein CAISESGRENGYTF. The V and J genes are TRBV10-3 and TRBJ1-2, with D perhaps matching TRBD1 (5 bases). Per the germline V gene, CDR1 is ENHRY and CDR2 is SYGVKD. The ends were cut back, 0 bases at V and 6 bases at J, with 11 bases in the middle. This CDR3 comprises 14 residues.